Listed below are T cell receptor beta chains from one sample, sequenced in a study of T cell responses to AZD1222 COVID-19 vaccine. Produced via immunoSEQ multiplex PCR; TCRdb's table is partial and in-frame only. The table records over 110,000 clones, roughly 92% of them present only once. Material: peripheral blood, obtained on day 0 of AZD1222 vaccination. The origin of the receptors is an adult in good health. Each CDR3 is given with its conserved first and last residue. Fields, in order: clone size, D gene, J gene, V gene, CDR3 protein, CDR3 DNA. The D gene is left open where the match is weak. Clone size appears in some rows only: once, few, many, or a class for an expanded clone.

>once|NA|TRBJ1-1|TRBV9
CASSALPGVAFF
TGTGCCAGCAGCGCCCTGCCCGGGGTGGCTTTCTTT
>NA|TRBD1|TRBJ1-6|TRBV30
CAWSIGGDGSPLHF
TGTGCCTGGAGTATAGGGGGCGATGGGTCACCCCTCCACTTT
>NA|TRBD2|TRBJ2-7|TRBV15
CATSRKAGGGYEQYF
TGTGCCACCAGCAGGAAGGCGGGAGGAGGATACGAGCAGTACTTC
>NA|NA|TRBJ2-1|TRBV20-1
CSASPLGVLLYNEQFF
TGCAGTGCTAGTCCGTTAGGGGTCCTGCTATACAATGAGCAGTTCTTC
>once|TRBD2|TRBJ2-4|TRBV29-1
CSVVEPMGGDIQYF
TGCAGCGTTGTGGAACCCATGGGGGGGGACATTCAGTACTTC
>NA|NA|TRBJ2-4|TRBV7-9
CASSLVVEDIQYF
TGTGCCAGCAGCTTAGTCGTAGAGGACATTCAGTACTTC
>once|TRBD2|TRBJ2-2|TRBV9
CASSLGLAGADGELFF
TGTGCCAGCAGCTTGGGACTAGCGGGAGCAGACGGGGAGCTGTTTTTT
>NA|NA|TRBJ1-1|TRBV4-1
CASSQVGGVSEAFF
TGCGCCAGCAGCCAAGTTGGAGGGGTCTCTGAAGCTTTCTTT
>NA|TRBD1|TRBJ1-2|TRBV18
CASTTGLGYTF
TGTGCCAGCACGACAGGGCTCGGCTACACCTTC
>once|NA|TRBJ2-5|TRBV5-1
CASSLGQFQETQYF
TGCGCCAGCAGCTTGGGACAGTTCCAAGAGACCCAGTACTTC
>NA|TRBD1|TRBJ1-3|TRBV5-4
CASSRDSGVGGNTIYF
TGTGCCAGCAGCCGGGACAGTGGAGTTGGTGGAAACACCATATATTTT
>NA|NA|TRBJ1-6|TRBV18
CASSPGANSPLHF
TGTGCCAGCTCACCAGGAGCGAATTCACCCCTCCACTTT
>NA|TRBD1|TRBJ2-7|TRBV19
CASSISQGAYEQYF
TGTGCCAGTAGTATAAGCCAGGGGGCCTACGAGCAGTACTTC
>NA|TRBD1|TRBJ1-2|TRBV7-2
CASSAGQYRFDGYTF
TGTGCCAGCAGCGCGGGACAGTACCGTTTTGATGGCTACACCTTC
>NA|NA|TRBJ2-7|TRBV28
CASSLNRFYEQYF
TGTGCCAGCAGTTTGAACAGATTCTACGAGCAGTACTTC
>once|TRBD1|TRBJ1-3|TRBV18
CASSPLSGTGAGNTIYF
TGTGCCAGCTCACCGTTATCCGGGACAGGGGCCGGAAACACCATATATTTT
>NA|TRBD1|TRBJ1-2|TRBV27
CASSRVDRGLRTSRSSSYGYTF
TGTGCCAGCAGCCGAGTGGACAGGGGGCTTAGGACGAGTCGATCTAGCTCCTATGGCTACACCTTC
>NA|TRBD2|TRBJ2-7|TRBV12-5
CASGLGTSGIRGYEQYF
TGTGCTAGTGGTTTGGGGACTAGCGGAATAAGGGGCTACGAGCAGTACTTC
>few|NA|TRBJ1-6|TRBV5-1
CASSPGTANSPLHF
TGCGCCAGCAGCCCGGGGACGGCCAATTCACCCCTCCACTTT
>NA|NA|TRBJ1-6|TRBV9
CASSTDPSSNSPLHF
TGTGCCAGCAGCACTGACCCCAGCAGTAATTCACCCCTCCACTTT
>NA|TRBD1|TRBJ2-3|TRBV12-5
CASGLPSGTGADTQYF
TGTGCTAGTGGTTTGCCCTCCGGGACAGGGGCAGATACGCAGTATTTT
>NA|NA|TRBJ2-2|TRBV13
CASSFSSTAGELFF
TGTGCCAGCAGCTTCAGCTCGACTGCTGGGGAGCTGTTTTTT
>once|TRBD2|TRBJ2-1|TRBV9
CASSAGLAGGTDEQFF
TGTGCCAGCAGCGCTGGACTAGCGGGAGGAACGGATGAGCAGTTCTTC
>once|NA|TRBJ2-2|TRBV27
CASGSGGSEHRGAVF
TGTGCCAGCGGAAGTGGGGGCTCCGAACACCGGGGAGCTGTTTTT
>NA|TRBD2|TRBJ2-7|TRBV3-1/TRBV3-2
CASSQELAGGVAYEQYF
TGTGCCAGCAGCCAAGAACTAGCGGGAGGGGTAGCCTACGAGCAGTACTTC
>NA|NA|TRBJ1-4|TRBV28
CASSRRTWATNEKLFF
TGTGCCAGCAGCCGAAGGACGTGGGCAACTAATGAAAAACTGTTTTTT
>NA|NA|TRBJ1-2|TRBV28
CASSRYGYTF
TGTGCCAGCAGCCGGTATGGCTACACCTTC
>NA|NA|TRBJ1-1|TRBV29-1
CSVGRRPGTEAFF
TGCAGCGTTGGACGCAGGCCCGGCACTGAAGCTTTCTTT
>NA|TRBD1|TRBJ1-2|TRBV2
CASSGQGDPYGYTF
TGTGCCAGCAGTGGACAGGGGGACCCCTATGGCTACACCTTC
>NA|NA|TRBJ1-5|TRBV4-1
CASSHAGRGGNQPQHF
TGCGCCAGCAGCCACGCGGGGAGGGGTGGCAATCAGCCCCAGCATTTT
>once|TRBD2|TRBJ2-1|TRBV18
CASSPSGLAGVNEQFF
TGTGCCAGCTCACCAAGCGGGCTAGCGGGAGTAAATGAGCAGTTCTTC
>NA|NA|TRBJ1-5|TRBV19
CASSLHTIQPQHF
TGTGCCAGTAGTCTACACACAATCCAGCCCCAGCATTTT
>NA|NA|TRBJ2-3|TRBV18
CASSPPGPDTQYF
TGTGCCAGCTCACCACCTGGCCCAGATACGCAGTATTTT
>NA|NA|TRBJ2-5|TRBV6-2/TRBV6-3
CASSYLGRPQETQYF
TGTGCCAGCAGTTATTTGGGACGGCCTCAAGAGACCCAGTACTTC
>NA|TRBD2|TRBJ2-2|TRBV27
CASSRLAGAAGELFF
TGTGCCAGCAGCAGACTAGCGGGAGCCGCCGGGGAGCTGTTTTTT